These T cell receptor beta chains were read from a single sample in a study of beta chain features in type 1 diabetes. Profiling relied on immunoSEQ multiplex PCR, and the TCRdb table lists in-frame clones only, not all of them. The data contain 200,000 to 250,000 clones, approximately 11% of them singletons. The specimen was central memory CD4+ T cells from blood. The receptor set was obtained from a man aged 18-30 years in good health. Each CDR3 is given with its conserved first and last residue. Each record gives: clone size, J gene, D gene, V gene, CDR3 protein, CDR3 DNA. The D gene is left open where the match is weak. Clone size is given for some rows only: seen once, a few or many times, or a class if the clone is expanded.

size: .; J: TRBJ2-3; D: TRBD1; V: TRBV27; CDR3: CASSFSGTGGASDTQYF; DNA: TGTGCCAGCAGTTTTAGCGGAACAGGGGGCGCGTCCGATACGCAGTATTTT
size: .; J: TRBJ2-3; D: .; V: TRBV4-2; CDR3: CASSQGGSDTQYF; DNA: TGTGCCAGCAGCCAAGGGGGATCGGATACGCAGTATTTT
size: once; J: TRBJ2-5; D: .; V: TRBV30; CDR3: CAGARGWGQLQETQYF; DNA: TGTGCCGGGGCGCGGGGCTGGGGTCAATTACAAGAGACCCAGTACTTC
size: .; J: TRBJ2-1; D: .; V: TRBV7-2; CDR3: CATKLRGVSNEQFF; DNA: TGTGCCACGAAACTCCGGGGCGTCTCCAATGAGCAGTTCTTC
size: .; J: TRBJ2-3; D: TRBD2; V: TRBV7-6; CDR3: CASSSSGKSTDTQYF; DNA: TGTGCTAGCAGCTCTAGCGGGAAGAGCACAGATACGCAGTATTTT
size: few; J: TRBJ2-1; D: TRBD2; V: TRBV6-6; CDR3: CASSDPSGSNEQFF; DNA: TGTGCCAGCAGTGACCCTAGCGGGAGCAATGAGCAGTTCTTC
size: .; J: TRBJ2-2; D: .; V: TRBV18; CDR3: CASSPTNGELFF; DNA: TGTGCCAGCTCACCAACGAACGGGGAGCTGTTTTTT
size: few; J: TRBJ2-1; D: TRBD2; V: TRBV7-2; CDR3: CASSRAQREGEQFF; DNA: TGTGCCAGCAGCCGAGCCCAGCGGGAAGGTGAGCAGTTCTTC
size: .; J: TRBJ1-6; D: .; V: TRBV6-6; CDR3: CASKTVNSPLHF; DNA: TGTGCCAGCAAGACCGTAAATTCACCCCTCCACTTT
size: few; J: TRBJ2-5; D: TRBD2; V: TRBV5-1; CDR3: CASSVLAGAQETQYF; DNA: TGCGCCAGCAGCGTATTAGCGGGAGCCCAAGAGACCCAGTACTTC
size: few; J: TRBJ2-6; D: .; V: TRBV19; CDR3: CASSIAGPLRANVLTF; DNA: TGTGCCAGTAGTATAGCCGGACCGTTGAGGGCCAACGTCCTGACTTTC
size: few; J: TRBJ2-7; D: TRBD1; V: TRBV30; CDR3: CAWDRGNYEQYF; DNA: TGTGCCTGGGACAGGGGCAACTACGAGCAGTACTTC
size: many; J: TRBJ2-1; D: .; V: TRBV10-3; CDR3: CAISEHGSDNEQFF; DNA: TGTGCCATCAGTGAGCACGGAAGCGACAATGAGCAGTTCTTC
size: .; J: TRBJ2-7; D: .; V: TRBV9; CDR3: CASSPTGTYRSYEQYF; DNA: TGTGCCAGCAGCCCAACTGGGACGTACCGCTCCTACGAGCAGTACTTC
size: few; J: TRBJ2-1; D: TRBD2; V: TRBV7-6; CDR3: CASSLERAGTQFF; DNA: TGTGCCAGCAGCTTAGAGAGAGCGGGAACTCAGTTCTTC
size: few; J: TRBJ2-6; D: TRBD1; V: TRBV5-6; CDR3: CASSLYIRTGSSGANVLTF; DNA: TGTGCCAGCAGCTTGTATATTAGGACAGGGAGCTCTGGGGCCAACGTCCTGACTTTC
size: few; J: TRBJ2-2; D: .; V: TRBV19; CDR3: CASSIDPQRYTGELFF; DNA: TGTGCCAGTAGTATAGATCCGCAGCGATACACCGGGGAGCTGTTTTTT
size: .; J: TRBJ2-3; D: TRBD2; V: TRBV7-2; CDR3: CASSLGLAGASSTDTQYF; DNA: TGTGCCAGCAGCCTGGGACTAGCGGGGGCGTCTAGCACAGATACGCAGTATTTT
size: .; J: TRBJ2-2; D: TRBD1; V: TRBV29-1; CDR3: CSVRTGGTGELFF; DNA: TGCAGCGTCCGGACAGGGGGGACCGGGGAGCTGTTTTTT
size: .; J: TRBJ2-1; D: .; V: TRBV29-1; CDR3: CSVDEGVDEQFF; DNA: TGCAGCGTTGACGAGGGGGTGGATGAGCAGTTCTTC
size: many; J: TRBJ1-5; D: .; V: TRBV5-4; CDR3: CASSLDPGRGNQPQHF; DNA: TGTGCCAGCAGCTTGGATCCGGGGAGAGGCAATCAGCCCCAGCATTTT
size: many; J: TRBJ1-5; D: .; V: TRBV29-1; CDR3: CSVEDRYQPQHF; DNA: TGCAGCGTTGAAGATAGGTATCAGCCCCAGCATTTT
size: few; J: TRBJ2-7; D: .; V: TRBV11-2; CDR3: CASSLWTRVSYEQYF; DNA: TGTGCCAGCAGCTTGTGGACCAGGGTTTCCTACGAGCAGTACTTC
size: many; J: TRBJ2-3; D: .; V: TRBV15; CDR3: CATSRDVGTQYF; DNA: TGTGCCACCAGCAGAGATGTGGGTACGCAGTATTTT
size: .; J: TRBJ1-4; D: TRBD1; V: TRBV30; CDR3: CAWSPSWAGGALKLFF; DNA: TGTGCCTGGAGTCCCTCTTGGGCAGGGGGCGCATTGAAACTGTTTTTT
size: .; J: TRBJ2-2; D: .; V: TRBV13; CDR3: CASKMSPGNTGELFF; DNA: TGTGCCAGCAAGATGTCTCCCGGGAACACCGGGGAGCTGTTTTTT
size: few; J: TRBJ1-3; D: .; V: TRBV5-4; CDR3: CASSLMGVNTIYF; DNA: TGTGCCAGCAGCTTAATGGGAGTGAACACCATATATTTT
size: .; J: TRBJ2-7; D: .; V: TRBV11-2; CDR3: CASSLGQGGYEQYF; DNA: TGTGCCAGCAGCTTAGGACAGGGAGGCTACGAGCAGTACTTC
size: many; J: TRBJ2-1; D: .; V: TRBV14; CDR3: CASSRQRAANEQFF; DNA: TGTGCCAGCAGCCGCCAGCGGGCGGCCAATGAGCAGTTCTTC
size: few; J: TRBJ2-1; D: TRBD2; V: TRBV28; CDR3: CASSFPGRRSGSYNEQFF; DNA: TGTGCCAGCAGTTTCCCCGGGAGGCGTTCGGGGTCCTACAATGAGCAGTTCTTC
size: .; J: TRBJ2-2; D: .; V: TRBV7-3; CDR3: CASSLLFGNTGELFF; DNA: TGTGCCAGCAGCTTATTATTCGGGAACACCGGGGAGCTGTTTTTT
size: .; J: TRBJ2-7; D: .; V: TRBV4-3; CDR3: CASSQGGSSRDEQYF; DNA: TGCGCCAGCAGCCAAGGGGGAAGTAGCAGAGACGAGCAGTACTTC
size: few; J: TRBJ2-1; D: TRBD2; V: TRBV27; CDR3: CASSLLFGPSGYNEQFF; DNA: TGTGCCAGCAGTTTACTTTTCGGCCCTAGCGGCTACAATGAGCAGTTCTTC
size: few; J: TRBJ2-1; D: .; V: TRBV11-3; CDR3: CASSLDGSSYNEQFF; DNA: TGTGCCAGCAGCTTAGATGGGAGCTCCTACAATGAGCAGTTCTTC
size: .; J: TRBJ2-1; D: .; V: TRBV15; CDR3: CATSRALNEQFF; DNA: TGTGCCACCAGCAGAGCCCTCAATGAGCAGTTCTTC
size: .; J: TRBJ1-2; D: .; V: TRBV7-9; CDR3: CASSVRREGYYGYTF; DNA: TGTGCCAGCAGCGTCCGGAGAGAAGGATACTATGGCTACACCTTC
size: few; J: TRBJ1-1; D: TRBD1; V: TRBV2; CDR3: CASTYNRGELFF; DNA: TGTGCCAGCACATACAACAGGGGAGAGCTTTTCTTT
size: few; J: TRBJ2-3; D: .; V: TRBV30; CDR3: CAWSTTGSDTQYF; DNA: TGTGCCTGGAGTACAACAGGGTCAGATACGCAGTATTTT
size: many; J: TRBJ2-3; D: TRBD2; V: TRBV5-1; CDR3: CASSGASGRTDTQYF; DNA: TGCGCCAGCAGCGGTGCTAGCGGGAGAACAGATACGCAGTATTTT
size: few; J: TRBJ2-1; D: .; V: TRBV19; CDR3: CASQDTLGFSYNEQFF; DNA: TGTGCCAGTCAGGATACACTAGGTTTTTCCTACAATGAGCAGTTCTTC
size: .; J: TRBJ1-1; D: .; V: TRBV28; CDR3: CASSAAHSPEAFF; DNA: TGTGCCAGCAGTGCCGCCCATTCCCCTGAAGCTTTCTTT
size: many; J: TRBJ2-4; D: .; V: TRBV27; CDR3: CASSFAQGNIQYF; DNA: TGTGCCAGCAGTTTCGCCCAGGGAAACATTCAGTACTTC
size: many; J: TRBJ2-7; D: TRBD2; V: TRBV29-1; CDR3: CSVEGGLAGDDEQYF; DNA: TGCAGCGTTGAAGGTGGGCTAGCGGGAGACGACGAGCAGTACTTC
size: many; J: TRBJ1-4; D: .; V: TRBV5-1; CDR3: CASSSSDSGGLFF; DNA: TGCGCCAGCAGCTCATCTGACAGCGGGGGGCTGTTTTTT
size: few; J: TRBJ2-6; D: .; V: TRBV28; CDR3: CASFYSGANVLTF; DNA: TGTGCCAGCTTTTACTCTGGGGCCAACGTCCTGACTTTC
size: few; J: TRBJ2-7; D: .; V: TRBV30; CDR3: CAWSAFGRGSYEQYF; DNA: TGTGCCTGGAGTGCTTTCGGCAGGGGATCCTACGAGCAGTACTTC
size: few; J: TRBJ2-1; D: TRBD2; V: TRBV7-2; CDR3: CASSSTSGMNNEQFF; DNA: TGTGCCAGCAGCTCTACTAGCGGGATGAACAATGAGCAGTTCTTC